Following are 2 T cell receptor beta chains from one sample sequenced in a study of preoperative IRX-2 immunotherapy in early breast cancer. Documented treatment: preoperative locoregional IRX-2 cytokine immunotherapy. Using immunoSEQ multiplex PCR, the repertoire was profiled, and TCRdb retains in-frame clones only, with some absent. The repertoire holds 30,000 or so clones, with 70% to 85% as singletons. The sample was acquired from a patient treated with IRX-2 immunotherapy. These receptors originate from a human donor with breast cancer.

V gene TRBV6-7 combines with J gene TRBJ1-2; 9 positions match TRBD1. TRBV6-7 is recorded as an ORF, its role being uncertain. The CDR3 has 11 residues. The ends lost 6 bases at V and 14 bases at J; junction bases unmatched: 7. In DNA form, the CDR3 reads TGTGCCAGCAGAAGCCGGGACAGGGAAACCTTC. This encodes CASRSRDRETF.

The chain employs TRBV18 and TRBJ1-6; TRBD1 might be the D (6 bases). The V gene lost 5 bases and the J gene lost 4 bases, with 12 bases spanning the gap. CDR3 length: 15 amino acids. Germline V lookup: CDR1 KGHSH, CDR2 LQKENI. The CDR3 sequence is CASSMTGSYNSPLHF. The CDR3, as DNA: TGTGCCAGCTCAATGACAGGCAGTTATAATTCACCCCTCCACTTT.